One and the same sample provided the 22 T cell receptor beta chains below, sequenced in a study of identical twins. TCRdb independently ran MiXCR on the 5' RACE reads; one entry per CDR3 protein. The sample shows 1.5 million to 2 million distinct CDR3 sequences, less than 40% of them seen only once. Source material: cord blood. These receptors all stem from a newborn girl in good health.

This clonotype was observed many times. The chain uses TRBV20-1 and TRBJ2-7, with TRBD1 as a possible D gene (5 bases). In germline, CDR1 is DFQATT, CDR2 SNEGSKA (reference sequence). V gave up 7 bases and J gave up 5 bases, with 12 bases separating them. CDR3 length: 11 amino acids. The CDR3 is CSVPRVNEQYF. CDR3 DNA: TGCAGTGTGCCCAGGGTCAACGAGCAGTACTTC.

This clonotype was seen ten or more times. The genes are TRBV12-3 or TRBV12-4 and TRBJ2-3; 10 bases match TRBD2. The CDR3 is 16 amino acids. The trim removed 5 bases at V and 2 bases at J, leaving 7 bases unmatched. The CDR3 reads CASSHRTSGSTDTQYF. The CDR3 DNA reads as TGTGCCAGCAGTCACCGGACTAGCGGTTCCACAGATACGCAGTATTTT.

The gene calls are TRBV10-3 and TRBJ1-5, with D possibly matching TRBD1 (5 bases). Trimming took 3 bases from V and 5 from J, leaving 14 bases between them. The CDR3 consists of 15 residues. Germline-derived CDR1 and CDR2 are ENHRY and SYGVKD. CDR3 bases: TGTGCCATCAGTGACTCGGGTCTCAGGGATCAGCCCCAGCATTTT. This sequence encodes CAISDSGLRDQPQHF.

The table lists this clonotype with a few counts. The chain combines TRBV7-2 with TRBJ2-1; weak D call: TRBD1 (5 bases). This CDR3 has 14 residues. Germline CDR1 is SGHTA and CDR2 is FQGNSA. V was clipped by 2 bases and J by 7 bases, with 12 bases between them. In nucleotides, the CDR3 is TGTGCCAGCAGCTTATATAGCAGGGAAAATGAGCAGTTCTTC. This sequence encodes CASSLYSRENEQFF.

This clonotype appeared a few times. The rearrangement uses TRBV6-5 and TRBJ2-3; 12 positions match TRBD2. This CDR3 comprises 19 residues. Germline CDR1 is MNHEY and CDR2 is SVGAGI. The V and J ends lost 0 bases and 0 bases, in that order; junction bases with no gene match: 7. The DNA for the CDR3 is TGTGCCAGCAGTTACTCGAGGCTAGCGGGAGGGCCGAGCACAGATACGCAGTATTTT. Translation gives CASSYSRLAGGPSTDTQYF.

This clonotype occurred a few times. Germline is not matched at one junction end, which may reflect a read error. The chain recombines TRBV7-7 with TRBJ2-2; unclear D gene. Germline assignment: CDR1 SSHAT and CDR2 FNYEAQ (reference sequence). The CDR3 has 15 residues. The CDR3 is CASSLDHSYTGELFF. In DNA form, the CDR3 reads TGTGCTAGCAGCTTAGACCACTCCTACACCGGGGAGCTGTTTTTT. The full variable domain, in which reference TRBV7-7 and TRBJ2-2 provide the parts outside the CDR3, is GAGVSQSPRYKVTKRGQDVTLRCDPISSHATLYWYQQALGQGPEFLTYFNYEAQPDKSGLPSDRFSAERPEGSISTLTIQRTEQRDSAMYRCASSLDHSYTGELFFGEGSRLTVL.

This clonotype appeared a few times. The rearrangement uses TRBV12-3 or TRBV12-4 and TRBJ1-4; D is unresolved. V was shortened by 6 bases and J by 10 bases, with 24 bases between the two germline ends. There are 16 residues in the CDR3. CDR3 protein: CASSSPWAEGVGKLFF. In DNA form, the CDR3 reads TGTGCCAGCAGCTCCCCATGGGCGGAAGGAGTCGGAAAACTGTTTTTT.

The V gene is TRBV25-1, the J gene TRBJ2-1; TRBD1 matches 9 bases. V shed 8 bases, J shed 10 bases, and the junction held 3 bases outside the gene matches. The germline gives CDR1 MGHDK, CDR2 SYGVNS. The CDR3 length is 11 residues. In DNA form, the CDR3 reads TGTGCCAGCCGGGACAGGGAGGAGCAGTTCTTC. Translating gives CASRDREEQFF.

The CDR3, as DNA: TGTGCCAGCAGCCAGTGGCCTAGCGGGTCTAGCACAGATACGCAGTATTTT. It encodes CASSQWPSGSSTDTQYF. V is TRBV11-1 and J is TRBJ2-3; 8 nucleotides agree with TRBD2. V lost 5 bases to trimming and J lost 0 bases; unmatched junction nucleotides: 10. Germline CDR1 and CDR2: SGHAT and FQDESV (reference sequence). This CDR3 is 17 amino acids long.

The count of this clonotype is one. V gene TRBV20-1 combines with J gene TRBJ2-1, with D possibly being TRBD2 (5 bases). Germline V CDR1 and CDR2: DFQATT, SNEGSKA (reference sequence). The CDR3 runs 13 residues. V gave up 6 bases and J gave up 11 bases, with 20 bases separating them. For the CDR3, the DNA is TGCAGTGCCGTACCGCGGAGGCCCTTGAAGCAGTTCTTC. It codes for CSAVPRRPLKQFF.

CDR3 amino acids: CAISKDRVEKLFF. The CDR3 DNA reads TGTGCCATCAGTAAAGACAGGGTTGAAAAACTGTTTTTT. The chain joins TRBV10-3 to TRBJ1-4; 7 nucleotides agree with TRBD1. In germline, CDR1 is ENHRY, CDR2 SYGVKD. Trimming took 5 bases from V and 7 from J; bases not matched to a gene: 4. CDR3 length: 13 amino acids.

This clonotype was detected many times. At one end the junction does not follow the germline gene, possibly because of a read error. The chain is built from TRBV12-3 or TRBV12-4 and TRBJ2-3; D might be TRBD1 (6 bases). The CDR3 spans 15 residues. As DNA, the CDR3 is TGCGCCAGCAGCTCCGGGACAACTAGCACAGATACGCAGTATTTT. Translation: CASSSGTTSTDTQYF.

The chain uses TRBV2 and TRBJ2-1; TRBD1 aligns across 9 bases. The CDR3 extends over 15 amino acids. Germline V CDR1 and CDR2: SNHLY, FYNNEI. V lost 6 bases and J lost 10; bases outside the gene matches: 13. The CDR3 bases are TGTGCCAGCAGCGACCGGGACAGGGTTGTCTACGAGCAGTTCTTC. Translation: CASSDRDRVVYEQFF.

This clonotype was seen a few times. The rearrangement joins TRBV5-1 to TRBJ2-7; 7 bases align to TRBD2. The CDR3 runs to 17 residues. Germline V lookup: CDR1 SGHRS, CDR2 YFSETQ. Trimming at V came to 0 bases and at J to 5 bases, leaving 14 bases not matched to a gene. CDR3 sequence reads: CASSLELAASFGDEQYF. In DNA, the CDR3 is TGCGCCAGCAGCTTGGAGCTAGCGGCTAGCTTCGGGGACGAGCAGTACTTC. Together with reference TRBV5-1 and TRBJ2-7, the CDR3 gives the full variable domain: KAGVTQTPRYLIKTRGQQVTLSCSPISGHRSVSWYQQTPGQGLQFLFEYFSETQRNKGNFPGRFSGRQFSNSRSEMNVSTLELGDSALYLCASSLELAASFGDEQYFGPGTRLTVT.

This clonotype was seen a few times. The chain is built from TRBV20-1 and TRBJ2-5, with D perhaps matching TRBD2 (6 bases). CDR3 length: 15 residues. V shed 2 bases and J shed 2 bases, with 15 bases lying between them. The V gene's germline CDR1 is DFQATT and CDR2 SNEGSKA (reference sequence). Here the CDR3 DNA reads TGCAGTGCTAGACGTGGTGCTAGCGTACAAGAGACCCAGTACTTC. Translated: CSARRGASVQETQYF.

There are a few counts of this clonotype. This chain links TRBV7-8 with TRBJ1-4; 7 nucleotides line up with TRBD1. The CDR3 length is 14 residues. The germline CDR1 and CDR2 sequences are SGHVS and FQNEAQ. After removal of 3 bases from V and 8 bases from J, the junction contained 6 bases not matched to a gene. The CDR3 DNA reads TGTGCCAGCAGCTTGACAGGGAGGTACGAAAAACTGTTTTTT. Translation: CASSLTGRYEKLFF.

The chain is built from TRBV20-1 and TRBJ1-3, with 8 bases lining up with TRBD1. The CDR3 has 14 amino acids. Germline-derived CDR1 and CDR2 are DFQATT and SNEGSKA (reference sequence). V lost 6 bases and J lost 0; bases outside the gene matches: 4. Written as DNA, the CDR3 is TGCAGTGCCCCCGGACAGGGCTCTGGAAACACCATATATTTT. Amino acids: CSAPGQGSGNTIYF.

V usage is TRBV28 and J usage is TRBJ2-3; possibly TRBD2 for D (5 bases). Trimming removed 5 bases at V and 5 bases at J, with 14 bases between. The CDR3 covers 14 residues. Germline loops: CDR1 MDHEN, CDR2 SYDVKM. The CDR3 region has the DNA TGTGCCAGCAGTGACGATAGGGAGTTAGATACGCAGTATTTT. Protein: CASSDDRELDTQYF. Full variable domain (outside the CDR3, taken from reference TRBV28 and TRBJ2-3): DVKVTQSSRYLVKRTGEKVFLECVQDMDHENMFWYRQDPGLGLRLIYFSYDVKMKEKGDIPEGYSVSREKKERFSLILESASTNQTSMYLCASSDDRELDTQYFGPGTRLTVL.

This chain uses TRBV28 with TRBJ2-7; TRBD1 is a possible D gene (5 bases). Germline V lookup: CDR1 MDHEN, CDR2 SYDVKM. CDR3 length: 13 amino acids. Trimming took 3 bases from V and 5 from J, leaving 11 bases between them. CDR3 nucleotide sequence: TGTGCCAGCAGTTTCAGCAGGGCCCACGAGCAGTACTTC. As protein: CASSFSRAHEQYF.

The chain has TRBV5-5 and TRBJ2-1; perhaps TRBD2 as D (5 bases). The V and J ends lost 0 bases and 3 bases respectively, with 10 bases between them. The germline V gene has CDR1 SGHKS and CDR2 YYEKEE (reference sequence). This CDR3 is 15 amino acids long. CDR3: CASSLVAKVYNEQFF. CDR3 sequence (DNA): TGTGCCAGCAGCTTGGTAGCGAAAGTCTACAATGAGCAGTTCTTC.

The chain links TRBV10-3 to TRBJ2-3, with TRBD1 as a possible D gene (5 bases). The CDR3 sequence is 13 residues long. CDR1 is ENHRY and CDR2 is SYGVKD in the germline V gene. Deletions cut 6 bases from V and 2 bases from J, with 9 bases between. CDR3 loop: CAIRRQLTDTQYF. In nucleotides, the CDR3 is TGTGCCATCAGGAGACAGCTCACAGATACGCAGTATTTT.

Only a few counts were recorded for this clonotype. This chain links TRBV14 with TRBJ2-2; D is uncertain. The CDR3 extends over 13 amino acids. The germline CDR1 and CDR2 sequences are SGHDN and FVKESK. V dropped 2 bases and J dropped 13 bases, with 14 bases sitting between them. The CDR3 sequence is CASSQFAHLGLFF. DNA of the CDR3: TGTGCCAGCAGCCAATTCGCACACCTGGGGCTGTTTTTT.